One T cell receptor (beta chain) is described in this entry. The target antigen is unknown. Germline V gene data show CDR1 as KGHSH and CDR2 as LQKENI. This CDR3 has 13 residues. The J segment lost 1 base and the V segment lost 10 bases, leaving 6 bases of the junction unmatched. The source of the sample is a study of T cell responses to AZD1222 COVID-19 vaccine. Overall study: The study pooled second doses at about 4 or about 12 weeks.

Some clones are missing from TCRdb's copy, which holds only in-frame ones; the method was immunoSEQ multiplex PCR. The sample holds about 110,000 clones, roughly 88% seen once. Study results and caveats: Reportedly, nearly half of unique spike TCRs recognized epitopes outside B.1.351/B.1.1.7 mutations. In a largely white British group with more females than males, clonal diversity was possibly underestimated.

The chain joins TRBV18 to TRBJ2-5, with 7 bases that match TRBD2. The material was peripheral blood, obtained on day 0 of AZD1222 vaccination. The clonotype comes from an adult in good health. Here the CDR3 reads CATSGGLQETQYF. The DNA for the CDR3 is TGTGCCACGTCGGGGGGACTCCAAGAGACCCAGTACTTC. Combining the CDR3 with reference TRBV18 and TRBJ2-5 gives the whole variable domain NAGVMQNPRHLVRRRGQEARLRCSPMKGHSHVYWYRQLPEEGLKFMVYLQKENIIDESGMPKERFSAEFPKEGPSILRIQQVVRGDSAAYFCATSGGLQETQYFGPGTRLLVL.